A single T cell receptor (beta chain) is shown here with its context. Terminally differentiated effector memory CD45RA+ cells were excluded from the naive CD8 cells, which were CD45RO-negative and positively selected for CCR7. The V segment lost 10 bases and the J segment 4 bases; nucleotides outside the gene matches: 12. This CDR3 has 15 amino acids. Germline V gene data show CDR1 as SGDLS and CDR2 as YYNGEE. The source of the sample is a study of shared clonotypes between healthy human individuals. Authors' processing steps: Quality scores were absent from the junction-only immunoSEQ sequences, so filtering differed. Repertoires were generated with immunoSEQ multiplex PCR, while TCRdb's copy carries only in-frame clones and drops some. V and J calls and clone size are as listed in that table; D and trimming were resolved from the DNA. The table shows around 600,000 clones, with approximately 95% occurring only once.

Sequencing was performed on naive CD8+ T cells sorted from blood. The TCR comes from a woman between 25 and 40 years old in good health. The chain couples TRBV9 to TRBJ2-1; 9 bases are a match to TRBD2. CDR3 region: CASGASGTPYNEQFF. CDR3 nucleotides: TGTGCCTCCGGGGCTAGCGGGACTCCTTACAATGAGCAGTTCTTC.